The subject of this entry is one T cell receptor (beta chain). Per germline, CDR1 LNHDA and CDR2 SQIVND (reference sequence). With 7 bases removed from V and 6 bases from J, the gap between germline ends came to 12 bases. The CDR3 covers 12 residues. This entry is derived from a study of T cells after somatic rescue of genetic block. The table came from immunoSEQ multiplex PCR; TCRdb's copy has only in-frame clones and leaves some out. Of roughly 65,000 clones in the sample, just under 95% were seen once. This TCR came from a middle-aged man. The sequencing sample was made of peripheral blood mononuclear cells (PBMCs). The genes are TRBV19 and TRBJ1-2, with D perhaps TRBD1 (5 bases). The CDR3 DNA reads as TGTGCCAGTACCAGGGACCGGCATGGCTACACCTTC. It specifies CASTRDRHGYTF.